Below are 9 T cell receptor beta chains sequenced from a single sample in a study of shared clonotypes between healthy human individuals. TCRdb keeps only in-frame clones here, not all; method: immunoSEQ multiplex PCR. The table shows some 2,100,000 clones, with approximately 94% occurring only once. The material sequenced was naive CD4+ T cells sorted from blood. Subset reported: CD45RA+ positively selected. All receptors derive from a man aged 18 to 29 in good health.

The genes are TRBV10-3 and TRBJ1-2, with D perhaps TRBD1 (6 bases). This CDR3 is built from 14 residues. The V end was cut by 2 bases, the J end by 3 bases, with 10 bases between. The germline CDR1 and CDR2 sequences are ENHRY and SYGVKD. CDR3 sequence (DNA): TGTGCCATCAGTGAGAAAGGGGGGCACTATGGCTACACCTTC. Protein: CAISEKGGHYGYTF.

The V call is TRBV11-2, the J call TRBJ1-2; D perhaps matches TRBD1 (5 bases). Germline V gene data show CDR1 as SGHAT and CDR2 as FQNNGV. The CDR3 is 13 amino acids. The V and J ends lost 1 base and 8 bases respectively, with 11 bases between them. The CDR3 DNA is TGTGCCAGCAGCTTAGTATATGGGGGAGGCTACACCTTC. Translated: CASSLVYGGGYTF.

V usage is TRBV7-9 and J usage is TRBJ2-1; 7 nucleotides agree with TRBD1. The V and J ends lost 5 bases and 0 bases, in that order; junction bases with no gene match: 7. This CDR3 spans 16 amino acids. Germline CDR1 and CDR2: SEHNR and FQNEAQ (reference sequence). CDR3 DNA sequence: TGTGCCAGCAGCCAACAGGGGATCCGCTCCTACAATGAGCAGTTCTTC. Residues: CASSQQGIRSYNEQFF.

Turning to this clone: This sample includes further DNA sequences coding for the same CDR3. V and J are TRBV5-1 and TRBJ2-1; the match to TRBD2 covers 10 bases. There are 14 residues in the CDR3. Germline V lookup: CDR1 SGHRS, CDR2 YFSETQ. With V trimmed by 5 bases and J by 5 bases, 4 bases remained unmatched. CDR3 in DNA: TGCGCCAGCAGTCGGACTAGCGGTAACAATGAGCAGTTCTTC. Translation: CASSRTSGNNEQFF.

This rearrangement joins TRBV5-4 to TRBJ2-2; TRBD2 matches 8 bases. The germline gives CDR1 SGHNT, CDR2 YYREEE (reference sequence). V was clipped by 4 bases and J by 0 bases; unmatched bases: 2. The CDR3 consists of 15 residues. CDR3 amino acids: CASSVGLANTGELFF. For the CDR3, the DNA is TGTGCCAGCAGCGTGGGACTAGCGAACACCGGGGAGCTGTTTTTT.

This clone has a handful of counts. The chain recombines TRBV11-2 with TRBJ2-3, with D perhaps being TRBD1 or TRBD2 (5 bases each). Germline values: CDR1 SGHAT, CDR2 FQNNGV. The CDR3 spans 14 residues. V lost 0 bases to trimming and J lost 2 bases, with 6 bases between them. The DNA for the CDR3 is TGTGCCAGCAGCTTAGAAGGGACCACAGATACGCAGTATTTT. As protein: CASSLEGTTDTQYF.

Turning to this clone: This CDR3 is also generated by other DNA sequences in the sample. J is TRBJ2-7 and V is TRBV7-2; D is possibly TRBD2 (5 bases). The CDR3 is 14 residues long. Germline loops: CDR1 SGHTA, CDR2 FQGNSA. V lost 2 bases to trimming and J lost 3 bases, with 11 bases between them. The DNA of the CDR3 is TGTGCCAGCAGCTTACCAGGTAGCGTCTACGAGCAGTACTTC. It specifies CASSLPGSVYEQYF.

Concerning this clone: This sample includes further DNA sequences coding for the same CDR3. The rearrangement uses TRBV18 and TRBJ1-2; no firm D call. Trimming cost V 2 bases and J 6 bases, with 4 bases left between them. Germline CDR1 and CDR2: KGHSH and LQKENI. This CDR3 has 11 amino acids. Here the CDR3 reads CASSPGDGYTF. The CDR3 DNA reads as TGTGCCAGCTCACCAGGGGATGGCTACACCTTC.

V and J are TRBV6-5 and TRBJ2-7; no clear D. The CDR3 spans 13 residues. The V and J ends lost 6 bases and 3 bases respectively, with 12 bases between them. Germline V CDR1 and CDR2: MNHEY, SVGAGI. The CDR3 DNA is TGTGCCAGCAGCCGTAGAAAAGACTACGAGCAGTACTTC. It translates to CASSRRKDYEQYF.